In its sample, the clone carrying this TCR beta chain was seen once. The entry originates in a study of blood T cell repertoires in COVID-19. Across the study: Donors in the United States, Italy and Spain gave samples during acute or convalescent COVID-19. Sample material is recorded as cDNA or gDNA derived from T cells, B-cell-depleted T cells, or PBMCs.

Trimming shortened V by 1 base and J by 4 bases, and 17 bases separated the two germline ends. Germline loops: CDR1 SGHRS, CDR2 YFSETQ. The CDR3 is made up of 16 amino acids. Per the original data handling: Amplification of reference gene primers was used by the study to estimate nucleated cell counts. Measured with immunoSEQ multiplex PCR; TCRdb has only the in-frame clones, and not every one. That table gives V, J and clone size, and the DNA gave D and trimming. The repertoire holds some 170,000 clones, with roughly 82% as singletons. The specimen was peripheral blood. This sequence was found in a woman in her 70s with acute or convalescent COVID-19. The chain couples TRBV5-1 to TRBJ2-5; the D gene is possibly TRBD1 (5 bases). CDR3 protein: CASSLRAGYVRETQYF. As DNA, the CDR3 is TGCGCCAGCAGCTTGAGGGCAGGGTATGTTAGAGAGACCCAGTACTTC.